Listed here are 21 T cell receptor beta chains from one sample, sequenced in a study of T cell responses to AZD1222 COVID-19 vaccine. Using immunoSEQ multiplex PCR, the repertoire was profiled, and TCRdb retains in-frame clones only, with some absent. The sample yields 150,000 to 200,000 clones, around 94% seen once. Here the sequenced sample was peripheral blood, taken on day 0 of AZD1222 vaccination. The receptor source for this set is an adult in good health.

The chain couples TRBV10-3 to TRBJ1-2; D gene unclear. Per germline, CDR1 ENHRY and CDR2 SYGVKD. The CDR3 has 12 residues. The germline V and J ends were trimmed by 1 base and 6 bases, with 6 bases remaining between them. For the CDR3, the DNA is TGTGCCATCAGTGAGTACAAGGATGGCTACACCTTC. Translated, it gives CAISEYKDGYTF.

The CDR3 nucleotides read TGTGCCAGCAGCCGCGGATCCGGGGAGCTGTTTTTT. As protein: CASSRGSGELFF. This sequence joins TRBV3-1 (or the pseudogene TRBV3-2) and TRBJ2-2; D unclear. Trimming cost V 4 bases and J 6 bases, with 6 bases left between them. The CDR3 has 12 residues. Germline-derived CDR1 and CDR2 are LGHDT and YNNKEL (reference sequence).

This clone was picked up a small number of times. The V gene is TRBV27, the J gene TRBJ1-2, with D uncertain. V lost 5 bases and J lost 7, with 26 bases in between. The CDR3 is 17 residues long. Germline-derived CDR1 and CDR2 are MNHEY and SMNVEV (reference sequence). CDR3 DNA: TGTGCCAGCAGTACCGACAACTCCCCTCCCGGGAGAGGTGGCTACACCTTC. Amino acid sequence: CASSTDNSPPGRGGYTF.

The CDR3 sequence: CASSPGRTNYGYTF. CDR3 nucleotide sequence: TGTGCCAGCAGCCCTGGCAGAACTAACTATGGCTACACCTTC. The V gene is TRBV7-8, the J gene TRBJ1-2; no clear D. The V end was cut by 5 bases, the J end by 0 bases, with 10 bases between. The germline CDR1 and CDR2 sequences are SGHVS and FQNEAQ. The CDR3 extends over 14 amino acids.

The chain recombines TRBV2 with TRBJ2-7; 7 nucleotides line up with TRBD2. This CDR3 is 14 amino acids long. The germline CDR1 and CDR2 sequences are SNHLY and FYNNEI. The trim removed 6 bases at V and 3 bases at J, leaving 8 bases unmatched. The CDR3 here is CASSLRGTVYEQYF. The CDR3 DNA sequence: TGTGCCAGCAGCTTGCGGGGGACCGTCTACGAGCAGTACTTC.

The CDR3 DNA follows: TGTGCCAGCAGTTACTTTATCCGGCCCGGGGGCAATCAGCCCCAGCATTTT. Translation gives CASSYFIRPGGNQPQHF. The rearrangement joins TRBV6-2 or TRBV6-3 to TRBJ1-5, with unresolved D. Deletions cut 1 base from V and 2 bases from J, with 15 bases between. The CDR3 spans 17 residues. The germline gives CDR1 MNHEY, CDR2 SVGEGT.

The chain's CDR3 is CASSIDRLYGYTF. The CDR3 DNA reads as TGTGCCAGCAGCATCGACAGGCTCTATGGCTACACCTTC. This sequence joins TRBV28 and TRBJ1-2, with D possibly being TRBD1 (6 bases). The CDR3 has 13 residues. The V end lost 6 bases, the J end lost 4 bases, and 12 bases lay between the germline ends. The germline V gene has CDR1 MDHEN and CDR2 SYDVKM.

The chain is built from TRBV21-1 and TRBJ2-2; the D call in the table, TRBD2, was not verified against the DNA. TRBV21-1 is recorded as a pseudogene. The CDR3 runs to 15 residues. The CDR3 DNA reads TGTGCCAGCAGCGTGAAGGGAGGGAACACCGGGGAGCTGTTTTTT. Protein product: CASSVKGGNTGELFF.

This chain uses TRBV6-5 with TRBJ1-2; D may be TRBD1 (5 bases). There are 14 residues in the CDR3. V shed 10 bases and J shed 4 bases, with 19 bases lying between them. The V gene's germline CDR1 is MNHEY and CDR2 SVGAGI. The chain's CDR3 is CATIPGQAGYGYTF. The CDR3 coding sequence is TGTGCCACCATACCCGGACAAGCCGGCTATGGCTACACCTTC.

This clone has a handful of counts. This chain connects TRBV12-3 or TRBV12-4 to TRBJ2-1; D gene uncertain. Between the trimmed V and J ends, which lost 7 bases and 7 bases, there was a span of 8 bases. The CDR3 has 11 amino acids. CDR3 residues: CASTTGNEQFF. The CDR3 region has the DNA TGTGCCAGCACCACTGGGAATGAGCAGTTCTTC.

The rearrangement links TRBV4-1 to TRBJ2-2; TRBD1 matches 11 bases. V lost 1 base, J lost 5 bases, and 3 bases stayed unmatched. Germline V gene data show CDR1 as MGHRA and CDR2 as YSYEKL. The CDR3 is 16 amino acids. The CDR3 reads CASSQGRDRGTGELFF. Here the CDR3 DNA reads TGCGCCAGCAGCCAAGGACGGGACAGGGGGACCGGGGAGCTGTTTTTT.

This chain uses TRBV3-1 (or the pseudogene TRBV3-2) with TRBJ2-3; D is possibly TRBD2 (6 bases). Germline CDR1 and CDR2: LGHDT and YNNKEL (reference sequence). With 1 base removed from V and 6 bases from J, the gap between germline ends came to 14 bases. The CDR3 covers 15 residues. The CDR3 region has the DNA TGTGCCAGCAGCCAAGTGGGCGGGGTAGGGGATACGCAGTATTTT. As protein: CASSQVGGVGDTQYF.

The J gene is TRBJ1-1, the V gene TRBV11-3, with D tentatively TRBD1 (5 bases). The V end was cut by 0 bases, the J end by 4 bases, with 6 bases between. In germline, CDR1 is SGHNT, CDR2 YENEEA. This CDR3 contains 13 residues. The CDR3 protein is CASSLEGGTEAFF. The DNA of the CDR3 is TGTGCCAGCAGCTTAGAGGGGGGCACTGAAGCTTTCTTT. Variable domain in full (rest from reference TRBV11-3 and TRBJ1-1): EAGVVQSPRYKIIEKKQPVAFWCNPISGHNTLYWYLQNLGQGPELLIRYENEEAVDDSQLPKDRFSAERLKGVDSTLKIQPAELGDSAVYLCASSLEGGTEAFFGQGTRLTVV.

The gene calls are TRBV6-5 and TRBJ1-5; TRBD1 matches at 7 bases. V was pared by 7 bases and J by 11 bases, with 14 bases of the junction left unmatched. CDR3 length: 14 amino acids. Germline CDR1 MNHEY, CDR2 SVGAGI. In DNA, the CDR3 is TGTGCCAGCACTCCGGGACAGAGGGGTGAGGCCCAGCATTTT. It is translated as CASTPGQRGEAQHF.

The V call is TRBV6-5, the J call TRBJ2-1; tentative D call: TRBD1 (5 bases). With 6 bases removed from V and 9 bases from J, the gap between germline ends came to 15 bases. This CDR3 comprises 13 residues. In germline, CDR1 is MNHEY, CDR2 SVGAGI. The CDR3 DNA reads TGTGCCAGCAGCGCTGTTAGGGGTGGTGAGCAGTTCTTC. This gives the protein CASSAVRGGEQFF.

The chain combines TRBV7-8 with TRBJ2-1; D unresolved. V was clipped by 5 bases and J by 7 bases, with 12 bases between them. Germline V gives CDR1 SGHVS, CDR2 FQNEAQ. This CDR3 region has 13 residues. CDR3: CASSAYQLNEQFF. The CDR3 DNA follows: TGTGCCAGCAGCGCCTACCAACTAAATGAGCAGTTCTTC.

This chain uses TRBV7-2 with TRBJ2-7; no firm D call. The V gene lost 5 bases and the J gene lost 3 bases, with 5 bases spanning the gap. CDR1 and CDR2 from the germline V gene are SGHTA and FQGNSA. The CDR3 consists of 11 residues. The CDR3 region is CASSGSYEQYF. The CDR3 DNA follows: TGTGCCAGCAGCGGCAGCTACGAGCAGTACTTC.

This chain links TRBV29-1 with TRBJ1-3, with unresolved D. The V end lost 4 bases, the J end lost 0 bases, and 13 bases lay between the germline ends. From germline, CDR1 is SQVTM and CDR2 ANQGSEA. This CDR3 has 15 amino acids. CDR3 residues: CSVVAVWGSGNTIYF. As DNA, the CDR3 is TGCAGCGTTGTTGCGGTCTGGGGCTCTGGAAACACCATATATTTT.

This clone was observed a handful of times. The chain carries TRBV12-3 or TRBV12-4 and TRBJ2-5; D unresolved. CDR3 length: 11 amino acids. V shed 2 bases and J shed 5 bases, with 3 bases lying between them. CDR3: CASSLTETQYF. The CDR3 DNA reads as TGTGCCAGCAGTTTAACCGAGACCCAGTACTTC.

This clone appeared a single time. The chain has TRBV27 and TRBJ2-1, with TRBD2 identical over 13 bases. Germline lookup yields CDR1 MNHEY and CDR2 SMNVEV (reference sequence). The CDR3 is made up of 15 amino acids. Trimming cost V 9 bases and J 8 bases; bases outside gene matches: 10. The CDR3 coding sequence is TGTGCCAGTGGCCCCGGGACTAGCGGGATGGATGAGCAGTTCTTC. Encoded protein: CASGPGTSGMDEQFF.

This clone was recorded once. CDR3 loop: CASSWDAREKLFF. The CDR3 DNA is TGTGCCAGCAGCTGGGACGCCCGTGAAAAACTGTTTTTT. The chain joins TRBV28 to TRBJ1-4; a weak D match, TRBD1 (5 bases). The CDR3 loop spans 13 amino acids. V was cut by 6 bases and J by 7 bases, with 12 bases left in between. Germline loops: CDR1 MDHEN, CDR2 SYDVKM.